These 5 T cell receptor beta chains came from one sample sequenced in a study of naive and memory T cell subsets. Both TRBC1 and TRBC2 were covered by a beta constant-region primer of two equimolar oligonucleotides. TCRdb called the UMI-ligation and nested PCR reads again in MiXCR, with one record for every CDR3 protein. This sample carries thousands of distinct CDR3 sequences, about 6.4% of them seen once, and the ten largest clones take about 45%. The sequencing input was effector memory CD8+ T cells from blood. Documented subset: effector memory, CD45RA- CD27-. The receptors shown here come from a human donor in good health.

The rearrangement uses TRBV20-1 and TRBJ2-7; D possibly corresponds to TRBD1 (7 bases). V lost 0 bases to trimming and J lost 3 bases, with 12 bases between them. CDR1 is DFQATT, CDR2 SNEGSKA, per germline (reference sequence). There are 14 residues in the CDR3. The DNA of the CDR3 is TGCAGTGCTAGAGATTCGGGGGACAGCTACGAGCAGTACTTC. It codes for CSARDSGDSYEQYF.

CDR3 amino acids: CASSDSELETQYF. CDR3 sequence (DNA): TGTGCCAGCAGTGATAGTGAATTGGAGACCCAGTACTTC. The chain employs TRBV2 and TRBJ2-5, with D unclear. V gave up 3 bases and J gave up 5 bases, with 10 bases separating them. The CDR3 has 13 amino acids. CDR1 and CDR2 (germline): SNHLY, FYNNEI.

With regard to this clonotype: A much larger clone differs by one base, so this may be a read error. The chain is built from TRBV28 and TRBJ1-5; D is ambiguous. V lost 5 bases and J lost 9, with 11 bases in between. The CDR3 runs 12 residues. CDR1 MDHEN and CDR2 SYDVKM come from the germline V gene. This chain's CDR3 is CASSLRRGPQHF. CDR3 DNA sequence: TGTGCCAGCAGTCTACGTCGTGGGCCCCAGCATTTT. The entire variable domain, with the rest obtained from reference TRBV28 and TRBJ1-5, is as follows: DVKVTQSSRYLVKRTGEKVFLECVQDMDHENMFWYRQDPGLGLRLIYFSYDVKMKEKGDIPEGYSVSREKKERFSLILESASTNQTSMYLCASSLRRGPQHFGDGTRLSIL.

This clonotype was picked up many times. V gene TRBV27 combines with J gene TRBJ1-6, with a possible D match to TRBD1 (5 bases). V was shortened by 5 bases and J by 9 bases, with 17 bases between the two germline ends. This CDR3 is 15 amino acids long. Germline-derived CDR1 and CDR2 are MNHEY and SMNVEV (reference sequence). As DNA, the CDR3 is TGTGCCAGCAGTGACCGGGACTCAGAAAGTTCACCCCTCCACTTT. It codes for CASSDRDSESSPLHF.

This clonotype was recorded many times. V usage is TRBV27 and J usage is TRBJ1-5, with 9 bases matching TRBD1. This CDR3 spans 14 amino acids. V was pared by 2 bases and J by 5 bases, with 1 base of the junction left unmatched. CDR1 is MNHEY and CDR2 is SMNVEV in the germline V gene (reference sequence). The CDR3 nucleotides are TGTGCCAGCAGTTTAAACAGGGGGCATCAGCCCCAGCATTTT. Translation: CASSLNRGHQPQHF.